The present entry profiles one T cell receptor beta chain with its context. Its antigen is currently not known. Base qualities were left out, and no much larger clone turns up one base away. TCR CDR3 regions were amplified from genomic DNA by multiplex PCR using the deep immunoSEQ assay. Extracted genomic DNA from each cell subset was distributed evenly across all wells of several immunoSEQ 96-well plates, and each plate was treated as a replicate. For sorted subsets, approximately 210 ng of genomic DNA, equivalent to roughly 33,000 T cell genomes, went into each replicate PCR. The purified libraries were quantified using a Qubit 3.0 fluorometer, sized with a Bioanalyzer 2100, and then quantified again using the KAPA Library Quantification kit. Each immunoSEQ 96-well plate was sequenced on its own single-read 150-cycle Illumina NextSeq 550 flow cell. In the authors' own workflow: Because only junctional sequences without quality scores were contained in the immunoSEQ output, filtering matching that applied to full-length reads could not be performed. To assign V/J genes and CDR3, sequences were annotated using PyIR, a Python wrapper for IgBLAST v1.9, with IMGT germline references. Any read was removed if the V/J assignment was weak (E-value above 1e-6), the CDR3 was missing, or the read contained stop codons, out-of-frame junctions, or ambiguous translated residues. A V3J clonotype was defined by an identical inferred V gene, J gene, and CDR3 amino acid sequence. The percentage overlap between two repertoires was calculated by dividing the number of shared unique clonotypes by the size of the smaller repertoire. RTK rarefaction, the Chao1 estimator, and Recon v2.1 estimates of unobserved clonotypes were used to assess repertoire richness. Generation probabilities for all TCRbeta clonotypes obtained by the gDNA method from a handful of donors were computed using OLGA. In its TCRdb copy, this immuneACCESS table keeps in-frame sequences only and misses some clones. Where compared with another copy, unresolved V genes explain less than half of these, and the others have no known cause. The V and J calls and clone size are taken from that table; D and trimming were inferred from the DNA. Within this sample are about 2.4 million clones, with around 94% of them counted one time only. The ten largest make up 0.13% to 0.15% of the sample.

The sample comes from a study of shared clonotypes between healthy human individuals (dated by TCRdb to the early 2020s). Background for the entire study: A couple of women and a few men aged 18 to 49 years were included in the cohort. Blood TCR repertoires of a handful of healthy adults were deeply sequenced to estimate repertoire size and the extent of clonotype sharing between individuals. For each donor, CD4 naive and CD4 memory were each run on three plates, CD8 naive on two plates, and CD8 memory on one plate. Leukapheresis yielded between about 0.85 and 9.5 billion PBMCs per donor. Different laboratories and diverse techniques were used to prepare libraries and sequence TCR repertoires, to increase sequencing depth and limit assay-specific biases.

What the work shows at the level of the full study, not this receptor alone: Across four donors, 4.5% to 6.5% of naive CD4, over 3% of naive CD8, under 2.5% of memory CD4, and approximately 0.42% of memory CD8 clonotypes were shared. Clonotypes shared by all four sorted-subset donors showed higher generation probabilities than non-shared clonotypes. Naive subsets generally had larger estimated clonotype richness than memory subsets. Based on pairwise subsampling, the degree of clonotype sharing among donors was expected to be affected by sequencing depth. Rarefaction of sorted-subset datasets indicated incomplete sequencing despite the large sequencing depth. Only blood was sampled, and tissue TCR repertoires likely differ from those in blood. Because the study included a small number of donors, the genetic and exposure-history diversity represented was limited.

The donors were healthy, HIV-negative adults with no recently reported acute infections or vaccinations. Only Caucasian adults living in Nashville, Tennessee, USA were represented among the donors. Magnetic negative selection was used to enrich CD4+ T cells, after which naive cells were positively selected on CD45RA and the negative fraction became the memory subset. Blood was collected by leukapheresis, and PBMCs were isolated by Ficoll-Histopaque density gradient centrifugation and then cryopreserved in liquid nitrogen vapor phase. Analytical flow cytometry was used to check the purity and quantity of each magnetically sorted T cell population. Genomic DNA was isolated from every sorted fraction and measured by UV absorbance on a Nanodrop 2000c. This TCR came from a man between 18 and 35 years old in good health. Sequencing was performed on naive CD4+ T cells sorted from blood. The cell subset or site tag for this specimen amounts to: CD45RA+ positively selected.

The encoded CDR3 is CASIGPGNHPEAFF. The DNA sequence follows: TGTGCCAGCATAGGCCCAGGGAATCACCCTGAAGCTTTCTTT. The V and J segments used are TRBV6-5 and TRBJ1-1; TRBD1 is possibly the D segment (5 matching bases). From cysteine to phenylalanine, the CDR3 is 14 amino acids long. Here the CDR3 DNA is all that survives: 42 bases in frame from base 1. CDR1 and CDR2, looked up from the germline V gene, are MNHEY and SVGAGI. Between the V and J ends, shortened by 7 bases and 6 bases respectively, the junction contains 18 bases.